This is a list of T cell receptor beta chains from one sample in a study of cytotoxic CD8 clonotypes in ibrutinib-treated CLL. The repertoire was sequenced with immunoSEQ multiplex PCR; TCRdb's copy has only in-frame clones and lacks some. The sample lists approximately 190,000 clones; about 75% were seen once. Sample: PBMCs, taken after 12 months of ibrutinib treatment. The receptors were sampled from a human donor with chronic lymphocytic leukemia. Each CDR3 is given with its conserved first and last residue. A D gene is named only where the DNA matches it firmly. Only some rows state a clone size, as once, few, many or a class for expanded clones.

j_gene: TRBJ2-1
v_gene: TRBV4-3
d_gene: TRBD1
abundance: NA
CDR3nt: TGCGCCAGCAGCCAGGACCTGGACAGGGGGGGCTACAATGAGCAGTTCTTC
CDR3aa: CASSQDLDRGGYNEQFF

j_gene: TRBJ2-7
v_gene: TRBV29-1
d_gene: NA
abundance: NA
CDR3nt: TGCAGCGTGACCAGGACAGCAGAGTACGAGCAGTACTTC
CDR3aa: CSVTRTAEYEQYF

j_gene: TRBJ1-2
v_gene: TRBV14
d_gene: NA
abundance: NA
CDR3nt: TGTGCCAGCAGCCAAGCTCCGGGAAGGGGAGATGGCTACACCTTC
CDR3aa: CASSQAPGRGDGYTF

j_gene: TRBJ2-3
v_gene: TRBV28
d_gene: NA
abundance: NA
CDR3nt: TGTGCCAGCAGTTCCCCTGCAACAACAGATACGCAGTATTTT
CDR3aa: CASSSPATTDTQYF

j_gene: TRBJ1-2
v_gene: TRBV30
d_gene: NA
abundance: NA
CDR3nt: TGTGCCTGGAGCGGGACCCGGGGGCTCTCTGGCTACACCTTC
CDR3aa: CAWSGTRGLSGYTF

j_gene: TRBJ1-1
v_gene: TRBV7-2
d_gene: NA
abundance: NA
CDR3nt: TGTGCCAGCAGCTTATCCCGGGCGGCGAACACTGAAGCTTTCTTT
CDR3aa: CASSLSRAANTEAFF

j_gene: TRBJ2-3
v_gene: TRBV5-8
d_gene: NA
abundance: NA
CDR3nt: TGTGCCAGCAGCTTGGTAGAGCTGTCCACAGATACGCAGTATTTT
CDR3aa: CASSLVELSTDTQYF

j_gene: TRBJ2-7
v_gene: TRBV7-8
d_gene: NA
abundance: NA
CDR3nt: TGTGCCAGCAGCTTAGGTTTTGGGGGGTCCTACGAGCAGTACTTC
CDR3aa: CASSLGFGGSYEQYF

j_gene: TRBJ1-5
v_gene: TRBV19
d_gene: NA
abundance: NA
CDR3nt: TGTGCCAGTAGCCCATCAGGTTATGTCAGTCAGCCCCAGCATTTT
CDR3aa: CASSPSGYVSQPQHF

j_gene: TRBJ2-2
v_gene: TRBV5-5
d_gene: NA
abundance: NA
CDR3nt: TGTGCCAGCAGCTTGTACCCCGGATCGAACACCGGGGAGCTGTTTTTT
CDR3aa: CASSLYPGSNTGELFF

j_gene: TRBJ1-6
v_gene: TRBV19
d_gene: NA
abundance: NA
CDR3nt: TGTGCCAGTAGTATAGCCATCAGGGGCGCGGGTTCACCCCTCCACTTT
CDR3aa: CASSIAIRGAGSPLHF

j_gene: TRBJ2-1
v_gene: TRBV27
d_gene: NA
abundance: few
CDR3nt: TGTGCCAGCAGTTTACGGGAGAGAACTAATGAGCAGTTCTTC
CDR3aa: CASSLRERTNEQFF

j_gene: TRBJ2-7
v_gene: TRBV6-5
d_gene: TRBD1
abundance: NA
CDR3nt: TGTGCCAGCCTGGGACAGGGGGTCTACGAGCAGTACTTC
CDR3aa: CASLGQGVYEQYF

j_gene: TRBJ2-1
v_gene: TRBV30
d_gene: TRBD2
abundance: NA
CDR3nt: TGTGCCTGGAGTAGCGGGGGTAAATACAATGAGCAGTTCTTC
CDR3aa: CAWSSGGKYNEQFF

j_gene: TRBJ1-4
v_gene: TRBV9
d_gene: NA
abundance: NA
CDR3nt: TGTGCCAGCAGCCTACTCGGACAGTCAACTAATGAAAAACTGTTTTTT
CDR3aa: CASSLLGQSTNEKLFF

j_gene: TRBJ1-4
v_gene: TRBV10-1
d_gene: NA
abundance: NA
CDR3nt: TGCGCCAGCCGGGGCCGGGGGAACGAAAAACTGTTTTTT
CDR3aa: CASRGRGNEKLFF

j_gene: TRBJ2-3
v_gene: TRBV6-7
d_gene: NA
abundance: NA
CDR3nt: TGTGCCAGCAGTTACAACAGGGACGCAGATACGCAGTATTTT
CDR3aa: CASSYNRDADTQYF

j_gene: TRBJ1-2
v_gene: TRBV28
d_gene: NA
abundance: NA
CDR3nt: TGTGCCAGCAAGCTTGGGGGGGTCTATGGCTACACCTTC
CDR3aa: CASKLGGVYGYTF

j_gene: TRBJ2-2
v_gene: TRBV5-1
d_gene: TRBD1
abundance: NA
CDR3nt: TGCGCCAGCAGCTTACAGGGGCCCGGGGAGCTGTTTTTT
CDR3aa: CASSLQGPGELFF

j_gene: TRBJ2-4
v_gene: TRBV7-2
d_gene: NA
abundance: NA
CDR3nt: TGTGCCAGCAGCGATAACCCTCCCAAAAACATTCAGTACTTC
CDR3aa: CASSDNPPKNIQYF

j_gene: TRBJ1-4
v_gene: TRBV28
d_gene: NA
abundance: NA
CDR3nt: TGTGCCAGTACCTTGTGGGGATCTAATGAAAAACTGTTTTTT
CDR3aa: CASTLWGSNEKLFF

j_gene: TRBJ1-2
v_gene: TRBV6-5
d_gene: TRBD1
abundance: NA
CDR3nt: TGTGCCAGCAGTAAAATGACAGGGGCGTATGGCTACACCTTC
CDR3aa: CASSKMTGAYGYTF

j_gene: TRBJ2-1
v_gene: TRBV5-6
d_gene: NA
abundance: few
CDR3nt: TGTGCCAGCAGCTGGTCTAATGAGCAGTTCTTC
CDR3aa: CASSWSNEQFF

j_gene: TRBJ1-2
v_gene: TRBV2
d_gene: NA
abundance: NA
CDR3nt: TGTGCCAGCAGTGAGACAAATGCAGGTGATGGCTACACCTTC
CDR3aa: CASSETNAGDGYTF

j_gene: TRBJ2-1
v_gene: TRBV6-4
d_gene: NA
abundance: NA
CDR3nt: TGTGCCAGCAGTGACACCGCGACGTTTAGAACAGATGAGCAGTTCTTC
CDR3aa: CASSDTATFRTDEQFF

j_gene: TRBJ1-6
v_gene: TRBV4-1
d_gene: NA
abundance: few
CDR3nt: TGCGCCAGCAGCCAAGAGAGGGGCGAGGCCTATAATTCACCCCTCCACTTT
CDR3aa: CASSQERGEAYNSPLHF

j_gene: TRBJ2-4
v_gene: TRBV28
d_gene: TRBD1
abundance: NA
CDR3nt: TGTGCCAGCAGTGCGGACAGGGCGGGTGGATTGGCCAAAAACATTCAGTACTTC
CDR3aa: CASSADRAGGLAKNIQYF

j_gene: TRBJ1-2
v_gene: TRBV6-6
d_gene: TRBD1
abundance: NA
CDR3nt: TGTGCCAGCATTCCGGGACAGGGGAACTATGGCTACACCTTC
CDR3aa: CASIPGQGNYGYTF

j_gene: TRBJ2-7
v_gene: TRBV28
d_gene: NA
abundance: NA
CDR3nt: TGTGCCAGCAGTTTAACCCGAGGGTCCTACGAGCAGTACTTC
CDR3aa: CASSLTRGSYEQYF

j_gene: TRBJ2-7
v_gene: TRBV30
d_gene: NA
abundance: few
CDR3nt: TGTGCCTGGAGTGTTCAGGGGCGCTACGAGCAGTACTTC
CDR3aa: CAWSVQGRYEQYF

j_gene: TRBJ2-7
v_gene: TRBV2
d_gene: NA
abundance: NA
CDR3nt: TGTGCCAGCAGTGTCGAACTACTCTACGAGCAGTACTTC
CDR3aa: CASSVELLYEQYF

j_gene: TRBJ1-3
v_gene: TRBV28
d_gene: NA
abundance: NA
CDR3nt: TGTGCCAGCAGTGCCTGGGGGGTCGCGGGAAACACCATATATTTT
CDR3aa: CASSAWGVAGNTIYF

j_gene: TRBJ2-7
v_gene: TRBV7-2
d_gene: NA
abundance: NA
CDR3nt: TGTGCCAGCAGCTTTGGACCCCTATACGAGCAGTACTTC
CDR3aa: CASSFGPLYEQYF

j_gene: TRBJ1-4
v_gene: TRBV6-5
d_gene: NA
abundance: few
CDR3nt: TGTGCCAGCAGGGTGAAAAGGGCTGAAAAACTGTTTTTT
CDR3aa: CASRVKRAEKLFF

j_gene: TRBJ2-3
v_gene: TRBV5-1
d_gene: NA
abundance: NA
CDR3nt: TGCGCCAGCAGCGCGGACAGCCACCAGGATACGCAGTATTTT
CDR3aa: CASSADSHQDTQYF

j_gene: TRBJ1-6
v_gene: TRBV13
d_gene: NA
abundance: NA
CDR3nt: TGTGCCAGCAGCGTCCGGGCCCCATCACCCCTCCACTTT
CDR3aa: CASSVRAPSPLHF

j_gene: TRBJ1-1
v_gene: TRBV7-9
d_gene: NA
abundance: NA
CDR3nt: TGTGCCAGCAGCGAAGGGACTTCGACTGAAGCTTTCTTT
CDR3aa: CASSEGTSTEAFF

j_gene: TRBJ1-2
v_gene: TRBV6-5
d_gene: TRBD1
abundance: NA
CDR3nt: TGTGCCAGCAGATATTCGGGCAGGGGGTTGGATGGCTACACCTTC
CDR3aa: CASRYSGRGLDGYTF

j_gene: TRBJ2-3
v_gene: TRBV5-1
d_gene: TRBD2
abundance: few
CDR3nt: TGCGCCAGCAGCTTGCAGGCGGGGGGCCGATTCAGCACAGATACGCAGTATTTT
CDR3aa: CASSLQAGGRFSTDTQYF

j_gene: TRBJ2-7
v_gene: TRBV6-6
d_gene: NA
abundance: NA
CDR3nt: TGTGCCAGCAGCCAAAACAGCTACGAGCAGTACTTC
CDR3aa: CASSQNSYEQYF

j_gene: TRBJ1-1
v_gene: TRBV7-9
d_gene: NA
abundance: NA
CDR3nt: TGTGCCAGCAGCGTCCGAGCCGCGAACACTGAAGCTTTCTTT
CDR3aa: CASSVRAANTEAFF

j_gene: TRBJ2-1
v_gene: TRBV5-1
d_gene: NA
abundance: NA
CDR3nt: TGCGCCAGCAGCTTGCAAGTAGGCAATGAGCAGTTCTTC
CDR3aa: CASSLQVGNEQFF

j_gene: TRBJ1-1
v_gene: TRBV5-8
d_gene: TRBD1
abundance: NA
CDR3nt: TGTGCCAGCAGCTTGGCCGGGACAGGGTTTTCGAAAGCTTTCTTT
CDR3aa: CASSLAGTGFSKAFF

j_gene: TRBJ1-4
v_gene: TRBV15
d_gene: NA
abundance: NA
CDR3nt: TGTGCCACCAGCAACCTAGGGGGGACTAATGAAAAACTGTTTTTT
CDR3aa: CATSNLGGTNEKLFF

j_gene: TRBJ1-1
v_gene: TRBV7-2
d_gene: NA
abundance: NA
CDR3nt: TGTGCCAGCAGCTTAATCGAGGGGACTGAAGCTTTCTTT
CDR3aa: CASSLIEGTEAFF

j_gene: TRBJ1-4
v_gene: TRBV9
d_gene: TRBD1
abundance: NA
CDR3nt: TGTGCCAGCAGCCCAGGGGGCGAAAAACTGTTTTTT
CDR3aa: CASSPGGEKLFF

j_gene: TRBJ1-4
v_gene: TRBV11-2
d_gene: NA
abundance: NA
CDR3nt: TGTGCCAGCAAAGCGACATGGGATGAAAAACTGTTTTTT
CDR3aa: CASKATWDEKLFF

j_gene: TRBJ2-3
v_gene: TRBV7-3
d_gene: NA
abundance: once
CDR3nt: TGTGCCAGCAGCTTATATAAGTCCCCAGATACGCAGTATTTT
CDR3aa: CASSLYKSPDTQYF